The rows below give T cell receptor beta chains drawn from one sample of a study of T cells in Graves' hyperthyroidism and ophthalmopathy. TCRdb re-derived calls from the multiplex PCR reads in MiXCR, one entry per CDR3 protein. The sample lists 640,000 or so distinct CDR3 sequences; 13% to 15% were seen once. Sequencing used blood. These receptor sequences come from a woman aged 18-29 years with Graves' ophthalmopathy. Both conserved end residues are part of each CDR3. A D gene is named only where the DNA matches it firmly. Rows may omit the clone size; those that give it use once, few, many or a size class.

D gene,J gene,clone size,V gene,CDR3 protein,CDR3 DNA
-,TRBJ1-1,many,TRBV20-1,CSARRGNTEAFF,TGCAGTGCTAGACGAGGGAACACTGAAGCTTTCTTT
TRBD2,TRBJ2-1,many,TRBV11-1,CASSLPGTSGPAGFNEQFF,TGTGCCAGCAGCCTACCCGGGACTAGCGGTCCCGCGGGGTTTAATGAGCAGTTCTTC
-,TRBJ2-6,few,TRBV5-1,CASTQDGHHSGANVLTF,TGCGCCAGCACCCAGGATGGACACCACTCTGGGGCCAACGTCCTGACTTTC
TRBD1,TRBJ1-6,many,TRBV10-3,CAISPSDRGDSPLHF,TGTGCCATCAGCCCCTCGGACAGGGGCGATTCACCCCTCCACTTT
-,TRBJ1-2,few,TRBV25-1,CASSYRDPHYGYTF,TGTGCCAGCTCTTACAGGGATCCCCACTATGGCTACACCTTC
-,TRBJ2-3,many,TRBV19,CASSPQAADTQYF,TGTGCCAGTAGTCCTCAGGCGGCAGATACGCAGTATTTT
-,TRBJ2-7,few,TRBV19,CASKGRLSYEQYF,TGTGCCAGTAAGGGCCGCCTCTCCTACGAGCAGTACTTC
TRBD1,TRBJ2-5,many,TRBV3-1,CASETGGETQYF,TGTGCCAGCGAGACAGGGGGAGAGACCCAGTACTTC
-,TRBJ2-4,-,TRBV14,CASSALWLGNIQYF,TGTGCCAGCAGCGCGTTGTGGCTGGGAAACATTCAGTACTTC
-,TRBJ1-4,many,TRBV6-5,CASSYADSNEKLFF,TGTGCCAGCAGTTACGCGGACAGTAATGAAAAACTGTTTTTT
-,TRBJ2-3,many,TRBV28,CASSGTPSTDTQYF,TGTGCCAGCAGTGGGACACCAAGCACAGATACGCAGTATTTT
TRBD2,TRBJ2-2,few,TRBV11-2,CASSLVGLAVRLNTGELFF,TGTGCCAGCAGCTTAGTTGGACTAGCGGTACGACTGAACACCGGGGAGCTGTTTTTT
TRBD2,TRBJ2-7,many,TRBV4-2,CASSQGGRAIYEQYF,TGTGCCAGCAGCCAAGGGGGGAGGGCGATCTACGAGCAGTACTTC
-,TRBJ1-2,many,TRBV28,CASSSQGGYYGYTF,TGTGCCAGCAGTTCACAGGGTGGATATTATGGCTACACCTTC
-,TRBJ1-1,many,TRBV7-2,CASSLPRKGLNTEAFF,TGTGCCAGCAGCCTCCCCCGTAAGGGCCTGAACACTGAAGCTTTCTTT
-,TRBJ2-7,many,TRBV7-9,CASSTGHSPEQYF,TGTGCCAGCAGCACGGGACACTCCCCCGAGCAGTACTTC
-,TRBJ1-2,few,TRBV19,CASSIPSAGARGYTF,TGTGCCAGTAGTATTCCCTCCGCCGGGGCCCGAGGCTACACCTTC
TRBD1,TRBJ1-3,few,TRBV6-1,CASSYRWTGSSGNTIYF,TGTGCCAGCAGTTATCGGTGGACAGGGTCCAGCGGAAACACCATATATTTT
TRBD2,TRBJ2-3,many,TRBV24-1,CATSDSPTSGRSTDTQYF,TGTGCCACCAGTGATTCACCGACTAGCGGGAGAAGCACAGATACGCAGTATTTT
-,TRBJ2-7,-,TRBV7-9,CASSLVTYTSYEQYF,TGTGCCAGCAGCTTAGTGACATACACCTCCTACGAGCAGTACTTC
-,TRBJ2-7,many,TRBV27,CASSFNSKSVQYF,TGTGCCAGCAGTTTTAATAGTAAGTCTGTGCAGTACTTC
TRBD2,TRBJ2-1,many,TRBV5-1,CASSLGLAGGPLTYNEQFF,TGCGCCAGCAGCTTGGGACTAGCGGGAGGACCCTTAACCTACAATGAGCAGTTCTTC
TRBD1,TRBJ1-4,many,TRBV12-3/TRBV12-4,CASSFAGGEKLFF,TGTGCCAGCAGTTTTGCAGGGGGTGAAAAACTGTTTTTT
TRBD1,TRBJ2-1,-,TRBV5-5,CASSTDRGTYNEQFF,TGTGCCAGCAGCACAGACAGGGGTACCTACAATGAGCAGTTCTTC
-,TRBJ1-1,many,TRBV18,CASSSGAGAGEAFF,TGTGCCAGCTCATCAGGAGCGGGCGCGGGTGAAGCTTTCTTT
-,TRBJ2-5,once,TRBV20-1,CSARGVKETQYF,TGCAGTGCTAGAGGAGTTAAAGAGACCCAGTACTTC
-,TRBJ2-3,few,TRBV18,CASSPPQAAFTDTQYF,TGTGCCAGCTCACCACCCCAGGCGGCATTCACAGATACGCAGTATTTT
-,TRBJ2-3,many,TRBV7-2,CASSPLGLNTDTQYF,TGTGCCAGCAGCCCACTGGGGCTAAACACAGATACGCAGTATTTT
-,TRBJ2-7,many,TRBV3-1,CASSQGRGYEQYF,TGTGCCAGCAGCCAAGGGAGGGGTTACGAGCAGTACTTC
-,TRBJ2-6,-,TRBV9,CASSASPLGANVLTF,TGTGCCAGCAGCGCGAGTCCCCTCGGGGCCAACGTCCTGACTTTC
TRBD2,TRBJ2-5,many,TRBV7-2,CASSSKRERETQYF,TGTGCCAGCAGCTCAAAGCGGGAGAGAGAGACCCAGTACTTC
-,TRBJ1-1,many,TRBV9,CASRGERTEAFF,TGTGCCAGCAGGGGGGAGCGCACTGAAGCTTTCTTT
-,TRBJ1-1,-,TRBV19,CASSILSPRDGAEAFF,TGTGCCAGTAGTATACTCTCCCCCCGTGACGGGGCTGAAGCTTTCTTT
TRBD1,TRBJ2-1,few,TRBV28,CASSPPGTGQFF,TGTGCCAGCAGCCCTCCGGGGACAGGTCAGTTCTTC
TRBD2,TRBJ2-2,-,TRBV5-1,CASRGTSGNPGELFF,TGCGCCAGCAGGGGGACTAGCGGGAACCCCGGGGAGCTGTTTTTT
TRBD2,TRBJ2-7,-,TRBV9,CASSATSGGYEQYF,TGTGCCAGCAGTGCAACTAGCGGAGGCTACGAGCAGTACTTC
TRBD1,TRBJ1-4,many,TRBV12-3/TRBV12-4,CASSPLQGAGEKLFF,TGTGCCAGCAGTCCTTTACAGGGGGCGGGTGAAAAACTGTTTTTT
TRBD2,TRBJ2-5,many,TRBV20-1,CSARGTRTSEETQYF,TGCAGTGCTAGAGGGACACGGACTAGCGAGGAGACCCAGTACTTC
TRBD2,TRBJ2-7,many,TRBV28,CASSPLGGRAYEQYF,TGTGCCAGCAGCCCCCTGGGCGGGAGGGCTTACGAGCAGTACTTC
TRBD2,TRBJ2-3,many,TRBV20-1,CSASAGRGTSGGLSTDTQYF,TGCAGTGCTAGCGCGGGGAGGGGCACTAGCGGAGGCCTGAGCACAGATACGCAGTATTTT
-,TRBJ1-2,many,TRBV28,CASGAMGYGYTF,TGTGCCAGCGGGGCAATGGGCTATGGCTACACCTTC
-,TRBJ1-1,-,TRBV12-3/TRBV12-4,CASSLDSRSTEAFF,TGTGCCAGCAGTTTGGACTCCCGAAGTACTGAAGCTTTCTTT
TRBD2,TRBJ2-1,many,TRBV18,CASSPRGLAGLNEQFF,TGTGCCAGCTCACCAAGAGGACTAGCGGGCCTCAATGAGCAGTTCTTC
TRBD1,TRBJ2-1,many,TRBV30,CAWSVGRGSEQFF,TGTGCCTGGAGTGTCGGCAGGGGGAGTGAGCAGTTCTTC
-,TRBJ1-1,many,TRBV18,CASSSFENTEAFF,TGTGCCAGCTCCTCATTCGAAAACACTGAAGCTTTCTTT
-,TRBJ2-1,few,TRBV6-4,CASSLGRLGGNEQFF,TGTGCCAGCAGCCTGGGGCGGCTTGGGGGGAATGAGCAGTTCTTC
TRBD1,TRBJ1-2,few,TRBV7-9,CASSLPGQTYGYTF,TGTGCCAGCAGCTTACCGGGACAGACCTATGGCTACACCTTC
TRBD1,TRBJ1-2,many,TRBV3-1,CASSPQGNGYTF,TGTGCCAGCAGTCCACAGGGGAATGGCTACACCTTC
-,TRBJ1-2,many,TRBV12-3/TRBV12-4,CASSLVSGYGYTF,TGTGCCAGCAGTTTAGTATCAGGATATGGCTACACCTTC
TRBD1,TRBJ1-5,many,TRBV20-1,CSAIGGWQPQHF,TGCAGTGCAATAGGGGGCTGGCAGCCCCAGCATTTT
-,TRBJ2-5,many,TRBV6-1,CASSRGLQETQYF,TGTGCCAGCAGTAGGGGACTCCAAGAGACCCAGTACTTC
-,TRBJ2-1,many,TRBV9,CASSVVSGRGFHNEQFF,TGTGCCAGCAGCGTAGTATCGGGAAGGGGGTTCCACAATGAGCAGTTCTTC
-,TRBJ2-2,-,TRBV19,CASLATGELFF,TGTGCCAGTCTAGCGACCGGGGAGCTGTTTTTT
TRBD1,TRBJ1-2,few,TRBV5-1,CASSFGDRPGYTF,TGCGCCAGCAGCTTTGGGGACAGGCCTGGCTACACCTTC
-,TRBJ2-1,few,TRBV14,CASSPEAAGSSYNEQFF,TGTGCCAGCTCACCGGAAGCGGCGGGGAGCTCCTACAATGAGCAGTTCTTC
TRBD1,TRBJ1-1,many,TRBV28,CASSHRGQVEAFF,TGTGCCAGCAGTCACAGGGGGCAAGTTGAAGCTTTCTTT
-,TRBJ2-3,-,TRBV20-1,CSARNPVSTSTDTQYF,TGCAGTGCCCGAAACCCAGTGTCCACTAGCACAGATACGCAGTATTTT
TRBD1,TRBJ1-1,-,TRBV20-1,CSAREAPGQGRIEGAFF,TGCAGTGCTAGAGAAGCCCCGGGACAGGGGAGAATTGAGGGAGCTTTCTTT
TRBD2,TRBJ2-7,many,TRBV7-7,CASSPGPAAGVQYF,TGTGCTAGCAGCCCTGGCCCCGCGGCGGGAGTGCAGTACTTC
TRBD2,TRBJ2-1,many,TRBV20-1,CSASPITSGRSPYEQWEQFF,TGCAGTGCTAGCCCGATTACTAGCGGGAGGAGTCCTTACGAACAATGGGAGCAGTTCTTC